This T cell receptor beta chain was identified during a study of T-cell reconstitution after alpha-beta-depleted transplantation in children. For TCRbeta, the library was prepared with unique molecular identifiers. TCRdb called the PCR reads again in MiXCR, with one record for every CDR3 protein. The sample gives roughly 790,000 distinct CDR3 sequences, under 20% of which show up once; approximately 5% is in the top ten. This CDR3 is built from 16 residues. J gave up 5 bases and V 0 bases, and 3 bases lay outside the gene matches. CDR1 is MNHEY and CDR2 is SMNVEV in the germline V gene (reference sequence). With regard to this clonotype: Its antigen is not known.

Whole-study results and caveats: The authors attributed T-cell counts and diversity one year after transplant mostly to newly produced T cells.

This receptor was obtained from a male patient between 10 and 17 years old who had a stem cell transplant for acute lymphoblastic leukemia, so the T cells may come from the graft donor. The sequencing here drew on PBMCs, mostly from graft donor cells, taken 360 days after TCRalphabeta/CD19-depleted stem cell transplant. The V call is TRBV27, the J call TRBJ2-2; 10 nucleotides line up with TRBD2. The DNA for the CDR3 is TGTGCCAGCAGTTTATCGGGGACTAGCGTGACCGGGGAGCTGTTTTTT. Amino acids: CASSLSGTSVTGELFF.